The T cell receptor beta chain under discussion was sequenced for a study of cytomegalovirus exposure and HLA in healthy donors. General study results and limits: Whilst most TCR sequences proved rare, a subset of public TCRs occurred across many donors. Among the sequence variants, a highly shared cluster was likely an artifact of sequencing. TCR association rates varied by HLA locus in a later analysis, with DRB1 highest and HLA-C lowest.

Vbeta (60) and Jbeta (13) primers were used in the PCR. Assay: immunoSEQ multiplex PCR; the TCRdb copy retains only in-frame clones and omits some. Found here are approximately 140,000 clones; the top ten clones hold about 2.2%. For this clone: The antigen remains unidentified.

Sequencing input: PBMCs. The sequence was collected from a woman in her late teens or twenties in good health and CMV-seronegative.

CDR3 in DNA: TGTGCCAGTACTCAATGGGGGTCACTAGCGGGAGGGCGAACCGGGGAGCTGTTTTTT. This sequence encodes CASTQWGSLAGGRTGELFF. The rearrangement links TRBV19 to TRBJ2-2, with TRBD2 matching over 13 bases. CDR3 size: 19 residues. Germline CDR1 is LNHDA and CDR2 is SQIVND (reference sequence). Unmatched junction bases numbered 16, after V lost 7 bases and J lost 5 bases.